What follows are 14 T cell receptor beta chains derived from one specimen sequenced in a study of CD8+ T cells in alopecia areata. RNA extraction and reverse transcription yielded cDNA as sequencing template. Clones were read by immunoSEQ multiplex PCR, and TCRdb kept only the in-frame ones, dropping some. Here the sample spans around 120,000 clones, 35% to 40% being singletons. The sequencing sample was made of CD4+ T cells sorted from blood. These TCRs come from a human donor with alopecia areata.

The chain employs TRBV2 and TRBJ1-5; D ambiguous. With 5 bases removed from V and 0 bases from J, the gap between germline ends came to 8 bases. Germline CDR1 is SNHLY and CDR2 is FYNNEI. CDR3 length equals 14 residues. The CDR3 DNA follows: TGTGCCAGCAGTAGACTGAATAGCAATCAGCCCCAGCATTTT. Translated, it gives CASSRLNSNQPQHF.

The table lists this clone with a few counts. The chain employs TRBV28 and TRBJ2-7, with D possibly TRBD2 on 6 matching bases. The germline CDR1 and CDR2 sequences are MDHEN and SYDVKM. Trimming removed 10 bases at V and 3 bases at J, with 13 bases between. The CDR3 runs to 12 residues. CDR3 sequence reads: CATQGLIYEQYF. CDR3 in DNA: TGTGCCACGCAGGGACTGATCTACGAGCAGTACTTC.

CDR3 sequence (DNA): TGTGCCAGCAGCTTGGAGCAGGGGGTTAGGAATGAGCAGTTCTTC. It translates to CASSLEQGVRNEQFF. J is TRBJ2-1 and V is TRBV5-6; TRBD1 matches at 7 bases. After removal of 0 bases from V and 7 bases from J, the junction contained 7 bases not matched to a gene. CDR3 length equals 15 residues. The germline V gene encodes CDR1 SGHDT and CDR2 YYEEEE.

The genes are TRBV7-2 and TRBJ2-1; D perhaps matches TRBD2 (7 bases). The CDR3 spans 14 residues. With 4 bases removed from V and 10 bases from J, the gap between germline ends came to 17 bases. Germline loops: CDR1 SGHTA, CDR2 FQGNSA. CDR3 in DNA: TGTGCCAGCAGCTCCCCGGGGAGGGGGAGCGAGCAGTTCTTC. It translates to CASSSPGRGSEQFF. Variable domain in full (rest from reference TRBV7-2 and TRBJ2-1): GAGVSQSPSNKVTEKGKDVELRCDPISGHTALYWYRQSLGQGLEFLIYFQGNSAPDKSGLPSDRFSAERTGGSVSTLTIQRTQQEDSAVYLCASSSPGRGSEQFFGPGTRLTVL.

This clone occurred a few times. The sample holds other DNA sequences that translate to the same CDR3. The chain uses TRBV4-3 and TRBJ2-2; D is unresolved. This CDR3 region has 13 residues. Trimming took 0 bases from V and 5 from J, leaving 4 bases between them. Germline values: CDR1 LGHNA, CDR2 YSLEER. CDR3 sequence: CASSQETTGELFF. DNA for the CDR3: TGCGCCAGCAGCCAAGAAACAACCGGGGAGCTGTTTTTT.

This clone was counted between two and nine times. The chain couples TRBV19 to TRBJ1-2; maybe TRBD1 (5 bases). This CDR3 is 14 amino acids long. V was pared by 5 bases and J by 3 bases, with 13 bases between. Germline V CDR1 and CDR2: LNHDA, SQIVND (reference sequence). CDR3 amino acids: CASSSSRGHYGYTF. CDR3 in DNA: TGTGCCAGTAGTTCCTCAAGGGGCCACTATGGCTACACCTTC.

V and J are TRBV29-1 and TRBJ1-5; tentative D call: TRBD1 (6 bases). Germline values: CDR1 SQVTM, CDR2 ANQGSEA. Trimming pared 5 bases from V and 5 bases from J, leaving 16 bases between. The CDR3 is 14 residues long. The CDR3 spells CSVSGGAGDQPQHF. In DNA, the CDR3 is TGCAGCGTTTCCGGGGGGGCCGGTGATCAGCCCCAGCATTTT. The full variable domain, rest sourced from reference TRBV29-1 and TRBJ1-5, is SAVISQKPSRDICQRGTSLTIQCQVDSQVTMMFWYRQQPGQSLTLIATANQGSEATYESGFVIDKFPISRPNLTFSTLTVSNMSPEDSSIYLCSVSGGAGDQPQHFGDGTRLSIL.

This chain joins TRBV28 and TRBJ2-7; the match to TRBD2 covers 8 bases. With 7 bases clipped from V and 4 bases from J, the junction kept 9 bases outside the gene matches. The CDR3 is made up of 14 amino acids. Per the germline V gene, CDR1 is MDHEN and CDR2 is SYDVKM. The DNA of the CDR3 is TGTGCCAGCACCCTCACTAGCGGACGGTACGAGCAGTACTTC. This sequence encodes CASTLTSGRYEQYF.

This clone has at least ten counts. This chain links TRBV7-2 with TRBJ1-2, with D unclear. Trimming pared 1 base from V and 1 base from J, leaving 10 bases between. The CDR3 sequence is 15 residues long. Per the germline V gene, CDR1 is SGHTA and CDR2 is FQGNSA. CDR3 sequence reads: CASSLEMFLNYGYTF. In DNA, the CDR3 is TGTGCCAGCAGCTTAGAGATGTTCCTTAACTATGGCTACACCTTC. The full variable domain, rest sourced from reference TRBV7-2 and TRBJ1-2, is GAGVSQSPSNKVTEKGKDVELRCDPISGHTALYWYRQSLGQGLEFLIYFQGNSAPDKSGLPSDRFSAERTGGSVSTLTIQRTQQEDSAVYLCASSLEMFLNYGYTFGSGTRLTVV.

V usage is TRBV27 and J usage is TRBJ2-1, with 8 positions matching TRBD1. V shed 5 bases, J shed 2 bases, and the junction held 5 bases outside the gene matches. In germline, CDR1 is MNHEY, CDR2 SMNVEV (reference sequence). The CDR3 length is 15 residues. The CDR3 coding sequence is TGTGCCAGCAGTAGGTCAGGGGGCGCCTACAATGAGCAGTTCTTC. Protein: CASSRSGGAYNEQFF.

The rearrangement uses TRBV7-3 and TRBJ2-5; D gene uncertain. This CDR3 has 16 residues. In germline, CDR1 is SGHTA, CDR2 FQGTGA. V dropped 0 bases and J dropped 0 bases, with 11 bases sitting between them. As DNA, the CDR3 is TGTGCCAGCAGCTTAACGCCCAGGCCTCACCAAGAGACCCAGTACTTC. Its translation is CASSLTPRPHQETQYF.

The chain is built from TRBV7-3 and TRBJ2-1; D unresolved. Germline V gives CDR1 SGHTA, CDR2 FQGTGA. The CDR3 spans 14 residues. Trimming left V 3 bases short and J 1 base short, with 7 bases between. CDR3 in amino acids: CASSFRESYNEQFF. CDR3 coding DNA: TGTGCCAGCAGCTTCCGAGAGTCCTACAATGAGCAGTTCTTC.

The chain uses TRBV4-3 and TRBJ2-5; D remains unclear. Germline V gene lookup returns CDR1 LGHNA and CDR2 YSLEER. Trimming stripped 0 bases from V and 4 bases from J, with 3 bases between. The CDR3 has 12 residues. The DNA of the CDR3 is TGCGCCAGCAGCCAAGATCGAGAGACCCAGTACTTC. This gives the protein CASSQDRETQYF.

The chain uses TRBV6-6 and TRBJ2-1; 11 nucleotides line up with TRBD1. This CDR3 is built from 14 residues. The V and J ends lost 7 bases and 5 bases, in that order; junction bases with no gene match: 4. Germline assignment: CDR1 MNHNY and CDR2 SVGAGI (reference sequence). The CDR3: CASTGDRGNNEQFF. The CDR3 DNA reads TGTGCCAGCACGGGGGACAGGGGGAACAATGAGCAGTTCTTC.